The 17 T cell receptor beta chains below all came from one sample that was sequenced in a study of ipilimumab plus nivolumab after autologous stem cell transplantation. The repertoire was sequenced with immunoSEQ multiplex PCR; TCRdb's copy has only in-frame clones and lacks some. The table shows about 10,000 clones, with approximately 74% occurring only once. Sequencing was performed on PBMCs, taken in a trial of ipilimumab plus nivolumab as post-transplant consolidation. Source of these receptors: a female donor with multiple myeloma.

CDR3 loop: CASSEIGAETQYF. The CDR3 DNA is TGTGCCAGCAGTGAAATAGGGGCGGAGACCCAGTACTTC. The V call is TRBV6-1, the J call TRBJ2-5; TRBD1 might be the D (5 bases). V was pared by 2 bases and J by 5 bases, with 9 bases between. The CDR3 covers 13 residues. The germline CDR1 and CDR2 sequences are MNHNS and SASEGT.

The chain employs TRBV11-3 and TRBJ2-1; TRBD1 might be the D (6 bases). The V and J ends lost 1 base and 6 bases respectively, with 16 bases between them. This CDR3 comprises 16 residues. In germline, CDR1 is SGHNT, CDR2 YENEEA. CDR3 sequence: CASSLVSGAGFNEQFF. CDR3 nucleotides: TGTGCCAGCAGCTTAGTTTCAGGGGCAGGGTTCAATGAGCAGTTCTTC.

This chain links TRBV6-5 with TRBJ1-1; D call uncertain. In germline, CDR1 is MNHEY, CDR2 SVGAGI. The CDR3 sequence is 13 residues long. V lost 7 bases, J lost 5 bases, and 14 bases lay in between. CDR3 region: CASMAPLGTEAFF. The CDR3, as DNA: TGTGCCAGCATGGCCCCCTTGGGAACTGAAGCTTTCTTT.

This clone was observed a few times. The chain has TRBV19 and TRBJ1-1; 7 bases match TRBD1. Germline CDR1 is LNHDA and CDR2 is SQIVND (reference sequence). The CDR3 totals 14 residues. Trimming took 5 bases from V and 4 from J; bases not matched to a gene: 7. The CDR3 DNA follows: TGTGCCAGTAGTTCACAGGGGCTGAGCACTGAAGCTTTCTTT. Translating it yields CASSSQGLSTEAFF.

The V call is TRBV7-2, the J call TRBJ1-2; D remains ambiguous. The CDR3 length is 14 residues. Germline lookup yields CDR1 SGHTA and CDR2 FQGNSA. V was trimmed by 1 base and J by 6 bases, leaving 12 bases between them. DNA for the CDR3: TGTGCCAGCAGCTTAGTTCCGGAGGACCATGGCTACACCTTC. This codes for CASSLVPEDHGYTF.

This clone was seen a single time. The rearrangement links TRBV2 to TRBJ2-7; perhaps D is TRBD1 or TRBD2 (5 bases each). Germline V lookup: CDR1 SNHLY, CDR2 FYNNEI. Trimming stripped 4 bases from V and 3 bases from J, with 10 bases between. The CDR3 is made up of 13 amino acids. The CDR3 DNA sequence: TGTGCCAGCAGTGGGTGGGACGTCTACGAGCAGTACTTC. This codes for CASSGWDVYEQYF. The full variable domain, completed using reference TRBV2 and TRBJ2-7, is EPEVTQTPSHQVTQMGQEVILRCVPISNHLYFYWYRQILGQKVEFLVSFYNNEISEKSEIFDDQFSVERPDGSNFTLKIRSTKLEDSAMYFCASSGWDVYEQYFGPGTRLTVT.

This chain joins TRBV5-1 and TRBJ1-4; 7 bases line up with TRBD1. The germline V gene has CDR1 SGHRS and CDR2 YFSETQ. With V trimmed by 4 bases and J by 6 bases, 6 bases remained unmatched. This CDR3 is 14 amino acids long. The CDR3 protein is CASSLRTGDEKLFF. The CDR3 DNA is TGCGCCAGCAGCCTTAGGACAGGTGATGAAAAACTGTTTTTT.

This chain links TRBV6-1 with TRBJ1-2; 7 bases agree with TRBD1. The germline V gene encodes CDR1 MNHNS and CDR2 SASEGT. The CDR3 runs 15 residues. Trimming cost V 1 base and J 4 bases; bases outside gene matches: 6. The CDR3, as DNA: TGTGCCAGCAGTGAAGGAGACAGGGCCGGCTATGGCTACACCTTC. The encoded protein is CASSEGDRAGYGYTF.

This sequence joins TRBV28 and TRBJ1-1; 8 bases are a match to TRBD1. This CDR3 contains 14 residues. Trimming took 5 bases from V and 5 from J; bases not matched to a gene: 7. Germline V CDR1 and CDR2: MDHEN, SYDVKM. The CDR3 loop is CASSLRGRWTEAFF. The DNA of the CDR3 is TGTGCCAGCAGTCTCAGGGGGCGGTGGACTGAAGCTTTCTTT.

The chain is built from TRBV14 and TRBJ2-7, with a tentative D call TRBD2 (6 bases). From germline, CDR1 is SGHDN and CDR2 FVKESK. The CDR3 spans 14 residues. V was clipped by 4 bases and J by 2 bases, with 12 bases between them. The CDR3 here is CASSPAGKAYEQYF. The DNA for the CDR3 is TGTGCCAGCAGCCCGGCGGGAAAAGCCTACGAGCAGTACTTC.

This clone is labeled as medium-sized. The chain joins TRBV6-5 to TRBJ1-1; 8 nucleotides align to TRBD1. The germline V gene encodes CDR1 MNHEY and CDR2 SVGAGI. The CDR3 runs to 13 residues. The junction had 9 bases not matched to a gene; V was cut back by 5 bases and J by 10 bases. The CDR3 sequence is CASSPDRGWGAFF. Here the CDR3 DNA reads TGTGCCAGCAGTCCCGACAGGGGATGGGGAGCTTTCTTT.

This clone rates as medium-sized. The rearrangement joins TRBV9 to TRBJ2-1; D is uncertain. The ends were cut back, 0 bases at V and 5 bases at J, with 12 bases in the middle. Germline CDR1 reads SGDLS; CDR2 reads YYNGEE. The CDR3 has 15 amino acids. CDR3: CASSVDGFPHNEQFF. CDR3 DNA: TGTGCCAGCAGCGTAGATGGATTCCCCCACAATGAGCAGTTCTTC.

This clone was detected only a few times. The genes are TRBV5-1 and TRBJ2-1; D remains ambiguous. This CDR3 comprises 16 residues. V lost 5 bases and J lost 5, with 20 bases in between. Germline V lookup: CDR1 SGHRS, CDR2 YFSETQ. In DNA form, the CDR3 reads TGCGCCAGCAGACCCGAGGCCGGACGGGCCCACAATGAGCAGTTCTTC. Amino acid sequence: CASRPEAGRAHNEQFF.

The chain joins TRBV19 to TRBJ2-2, with a weak D call TRBD1 (7 bases). The CDR3 has 15 residues. The V end was cut by 10 bases, the J end by 2 bases, with 17 bases between. Germline CDR1 and CDR2: LNHDA and SQIVND (reference sequence). The CDR3 nucleotides are TGTGCCACCCTGACAGGGACTGGAAACACCGGGGAGCTGTTTTTT. Translated: CATLTGTGNTGELFF.

The chain recombines TRBV28 with TRBJ2-1; D is possibly TRBD1 (6 bases). Germline V lookup: CDR1 MDHEN, CDR2 SYDVKM. Trimming removed 6 bases from V and 4 bases from J, with 16 bases in between. This CDR3 has 15 residues. The CDR3 sequence is CASRSTGYAYNEQFF. Here the CDR3 DNA reads TGTGCCAGCAGATCCACAGGGTACGCATACAATGAGCAGTTCTTC.

This chain links TRBV28 with TRBJ1-2; D uncertain. CDR3 length: 17 amino acids. Trimming left V 6 bases short and J 4 bases short, with 24 bases between. CDR1 and CDR2 (germline): MDHEN, SYDVKM. The CDR3 is CASSNGAGPLSSYGYTF. Written as DNA, the CDR3 is TGTGCCAGCAGCAACGGCGCAGGCCCGTTGAGTAGCTATGGCTACACCTTC.

The sample holds one count of this clone. The chain carries TRBV7-2 and TRBJ1-2; D uncertain. Germline lookup yields CDR1 SGHTA and CDR2 FQGNSA. V dropped 5 bases and J dropped 0 bases, with 7 bases sitting between them. The CDR3 runs 13 residues. The CDR3, as DNA: TGTGCCAGCAGCCCGACGGCTAACTATGGCTACACCTTC. Translated: CASSPTANYGYTF.